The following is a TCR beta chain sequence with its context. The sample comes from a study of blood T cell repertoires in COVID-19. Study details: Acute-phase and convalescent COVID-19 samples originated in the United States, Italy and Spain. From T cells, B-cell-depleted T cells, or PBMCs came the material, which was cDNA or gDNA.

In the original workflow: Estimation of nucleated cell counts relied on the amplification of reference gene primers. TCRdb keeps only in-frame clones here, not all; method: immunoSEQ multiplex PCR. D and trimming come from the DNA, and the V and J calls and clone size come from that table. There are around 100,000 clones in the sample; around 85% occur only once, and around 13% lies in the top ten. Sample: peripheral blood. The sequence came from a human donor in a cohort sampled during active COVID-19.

CDR3 loop: CASVTSGRTYEQYF. The CDR3 bases are TGCGCCAGCGTAACTAGCGGGAGGACCTACGAGCAGTACTTC. The chain carries TRBV23-1 and TRBJ2-7; 12 nucleotides agree with TRBD2. Being an ORF, TRBV23-1 has a function that is uncertain. This CDR3 comprises 14 residues. After removal of 8 bases from V and 2 bases from J, the junction contained 4 bases not matched to a gene.